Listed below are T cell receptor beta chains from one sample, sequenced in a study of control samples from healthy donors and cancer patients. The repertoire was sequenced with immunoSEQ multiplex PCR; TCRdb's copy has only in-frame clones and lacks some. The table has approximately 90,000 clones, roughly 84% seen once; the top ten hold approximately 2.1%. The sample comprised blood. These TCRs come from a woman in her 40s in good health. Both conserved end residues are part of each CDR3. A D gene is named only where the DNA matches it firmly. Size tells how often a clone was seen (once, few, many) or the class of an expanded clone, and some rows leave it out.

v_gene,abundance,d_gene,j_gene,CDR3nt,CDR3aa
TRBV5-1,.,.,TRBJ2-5,TGCGCCAGCAGCGGGGGTCCAGAGACCCAGTACTTC,CASSGGPETQYF
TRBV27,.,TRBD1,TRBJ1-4,TGTGCCGCCGGGCGACAGGGGGCAACTAATGAAAAACTGTTTTTT,CAAGRQGATNEKLFF
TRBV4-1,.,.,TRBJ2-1,TGCGCCAGCAGCCAAGAACAGACTAGTGGGACGAGACAGCGGTTCTTC,CASSQEQTSGTRQRFF
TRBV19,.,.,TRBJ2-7,TGTGCCAGTAGAGGGGATAAATACGAGCAGTACTTC,CASRGDKYEQYF
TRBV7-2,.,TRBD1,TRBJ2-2,TGTGCCAGCAGCTCTCGGACAGGGGGCTCCGGGGAGCTGTTTTTT,CASSSRTGGSGELFF
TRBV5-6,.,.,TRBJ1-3,TGTGCCAGCAGCCTCAGAGTTTCTGGAAACACCATATATTTT,CASSLRVSGNTIYF
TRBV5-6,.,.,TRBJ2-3,TGTGCCAGCAGCTTGGCGGGGCTAGAAGGGGGCACAGATACGCAGTATTTT,CASSLAGLEGGTDTQYF
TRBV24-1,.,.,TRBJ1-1,TGTGCCACCAGTGATAACCAGGGCGGTACTGAAGCTTTCTTT,CATSDNQGGTEAFF
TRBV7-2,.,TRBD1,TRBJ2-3,TGTGCCAGCAGCTCATTACCGGGACAGGGCAAAGATACGCAGTATTTT,CASSSLPGQGKDTQYF
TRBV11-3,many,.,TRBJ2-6,TGTGCCAGCAGGTGGGGGTTCTCTGGGGCCAACGTCCTGACTTTC,CASRWGFSGANVLTF
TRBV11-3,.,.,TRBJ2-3,TGTGCCAGCAGCCCGCCCCTTAGCACAGATACGCAGTATTTT,CASSPPLSTDTQYF
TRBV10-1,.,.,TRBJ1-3,TGCGCCAAGTCCGCGGGGGCGGTCGGAAACACCATATATTTT,CAKSAGAVGNTIYF
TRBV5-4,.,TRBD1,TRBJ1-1,TGTGCCAGCACCCGAGGACAGGGGCAGGACACTGAAGCTTTCTTT,CASTRGQGQDTEAFF
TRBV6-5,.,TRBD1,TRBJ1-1,TGTGCCAGCAGTTACGGGACAGGGAGTGCTTTCTTT,CASSYGTGSAFF
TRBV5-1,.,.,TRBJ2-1,TGCGCCAGCAGCTGGACAGATAGCTCCTACAATGAGCAGTTCTTC,CASSWTDSSYNEQFF
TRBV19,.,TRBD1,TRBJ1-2,TGTGCCAGTAGGGAGGACAGGGGCGCCTATGGCTACACCTTC,CASREDRGAYGYTF
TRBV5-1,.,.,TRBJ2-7,TGCGCCAGCAGCTTGCTCAGCTCCTACGAGCAGTACTTC,CASSLLSSYEQYF
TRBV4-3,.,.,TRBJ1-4,TGCGCCAGCAGCCCGACGGGACACCATGAAAAACTGTTTTTT,CASSPTGHHEKLFF
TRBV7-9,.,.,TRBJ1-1,TGTGCCAGCAGCTTAGGGACGGAGAACACTGAAGCTTTCTTT,CASSLGTENTEAFF
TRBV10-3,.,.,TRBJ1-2,TGTGCCATCAGTGAGGGCAGTAACTATGGCTACACCTTC,CAISEGSNYGYTF
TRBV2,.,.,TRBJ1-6,TGTGCCAGCGGAAGCGGAAATTCACCCCTCCACTTT,CASGSGNSPLHF
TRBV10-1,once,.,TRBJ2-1,TGCGCCAGCAGTGGGGACTACAGGGTCAATGAGCAGTTCTTC,CASSGDYRVNEQFF
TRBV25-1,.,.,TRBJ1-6,TGTGCCAGCGTAGCTTGGGACATAACTTCACCCCTCCACTTT,CASVAWDITSPLHF
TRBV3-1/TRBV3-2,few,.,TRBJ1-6,TGTGCCAGCAGCCAAGGGGGACGGGAAAGGGGAAGATCACCCCTCCACTTT,CASSQGGRERGRSPLHF
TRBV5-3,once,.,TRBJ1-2,TGTGCCAGAAGCTTGAGGAACTCTCGATCCAACTATGGCTACACCTTC,CARSLRNSRSNYGYTF
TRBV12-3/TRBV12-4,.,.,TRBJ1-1,TGTGCCAGCACTCAGGAGACTCGGGCTGAAGCTTTCTTT,CASTQETRAEAFF
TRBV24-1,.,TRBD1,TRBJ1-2,TGTGCCACCAGTGATCCTCACAGGGGGCAAGATGGCTACACCTTC,CATSDPHRGQDGYTF
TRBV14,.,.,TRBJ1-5,TGTGCCAGCAGCCCGAATAAGGGCGGGCCCCAGCATTTT,CASSPNKGGPQHF
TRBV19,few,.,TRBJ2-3,TGTGCCAGTAGACTCCAGGGGATGGGAGATACGCAGTATTTT,CASRLQGMGDTQYF
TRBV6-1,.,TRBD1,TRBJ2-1,TGTGCCAGCAGTGAAGCGCGATCGGGACAGGGTTCCTACAATGAGCAGTTCTTC,CASSEARSGQGSYNEQFF
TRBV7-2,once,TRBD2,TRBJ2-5,TGTGCCAGCAGCTCAGAGACTAGCGGGGTTGCAGAGACCCAGTACTTC,CASSSETSGVAETQYF
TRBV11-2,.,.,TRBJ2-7,TGTGCCAGCAGCTTAGAACAGGGCCCTGGCTACGAGCAGTACTTC,CASSLEQGPGYEQYF
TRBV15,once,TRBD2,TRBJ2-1,TGTGCCACCAGCACCCTGGGCGGGGGGACTGGAAATGAGCAGTTCTTC,CATSTLGGGTGNEQFF
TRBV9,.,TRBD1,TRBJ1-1,TGTGCCAGCAACCCAGGGGGCTGGAACACTGAAGCTTTCTTT,CASNPGGWNTEAFF
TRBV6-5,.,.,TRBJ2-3,TGTGCCAGCAGCTGGGACAGCACAGATACGCAGTATTTT,CASSWDSTDTQYF
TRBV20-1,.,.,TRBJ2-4,TGCAGTGCTAGCCCGGGAAACATTCAGTACTTC,CSASPGNIQYF
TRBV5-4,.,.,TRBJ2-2,TGTGCCAGCAGCTTGGAGGGGACGGCCGGGGAGCTGTTTTTT,CASSLEGTAGELFF
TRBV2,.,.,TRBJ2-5,TGTGCCAGCAGTAGTACGCCGTACCAAGAGACCCAGTACTTC,CASSSTPYQETQYF
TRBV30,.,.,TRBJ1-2,TGTGCCTGGGGATTGGGGGATGGCTACACCTTC,CAWGLGDGYTF
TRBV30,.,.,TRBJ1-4,TGTGCCTGGAGTGTACCGATGGGGGTACGTGAAAAACTGTTTTTT,CAWSVPMGVREKLFF
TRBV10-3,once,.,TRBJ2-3,TGTGCCATCAGTGGGATCCAGGGGGGGGGTCGCACAGATACGCAGTATTTT,CAISGIQGGGRTDTQYF
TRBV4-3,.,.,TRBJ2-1,TGCGCCAGCAGCCAACAGGTTAGCTCCTACAATGAGCAGTTCTTC,CASSQQVSSYNEQFF
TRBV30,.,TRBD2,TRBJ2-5,TGTGCCTGGAGTTTTAAGCGGGGGAACCAAGAGACCCAGTACTTC,CAWSFKRGNQETQYF
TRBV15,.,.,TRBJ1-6,TGTGCCACCAGCAGAGTAGGAGGTAATTCACCCCTCCACTTT,CATSRVGGNSPLHF
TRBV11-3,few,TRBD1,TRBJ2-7,TGTGCCAGCAGCTTAGGGGACAGCTCCTACGAGCAGTACTTC,CASSLGDSSYEQYF
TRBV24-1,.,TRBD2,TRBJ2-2,TGTGCCACCAGTGACCCCGGGGGGATGAACACCGGGGAGCTGTTTTTT,CATSDPGGMNTGELFF